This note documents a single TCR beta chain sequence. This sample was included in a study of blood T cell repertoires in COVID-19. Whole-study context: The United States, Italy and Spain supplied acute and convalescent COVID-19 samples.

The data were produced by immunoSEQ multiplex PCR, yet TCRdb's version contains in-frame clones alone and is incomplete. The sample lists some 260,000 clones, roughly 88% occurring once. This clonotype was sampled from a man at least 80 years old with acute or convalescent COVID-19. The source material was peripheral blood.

CDR3 nucleotide sequence: TGCGCCAGCAGCCTCCTCGGGACAGGGTCCTACGAGCAGTACTTC. It translates to CASSLLGTGSYEQYF. This chain connects TRBV4-1 to TRBJ2-7; 9 bases match TRBD1. This CDR3 has 15 amino acids. The germline V gene has CDR1 MGHRA and CDR2 YSYEKL. The V segment lost 4 bases and the J segment 1 base; nucleotides outside the gene matches: 5.